This T cell receptor (beta chain) appears in the sequencing data of a study of blood T cell repertoires in COVID-19. Study as a whole: Some COVID-19 samples were acute and others convalescent; all came from the United States, Italy and Spain. PBMCs, B-cell-depleted T cells, or T cells were the source of the cDNA or gDNA that made up the material.

Those who participated ranged in age from roughly 18 to 90 years and resided in about two dozen US areas. Participants' reported clinical history set cohort assignment. V lost 4 bases and J lost 9; bases outside the gene matches: 11. CDR1 is LGHDT, CDR2 YNNKEL, per germline (reference sequence). The CDR3 has 16 residues. The protocol was immunoSEQ multiplex PCR, while the TCRdb copy is restricted to in-frame clones and leaves out a portion. This sample has fewer than 200,000 clones, with approximately 84% found just once. Sequenced: PBMCs or T cells enriched from blood (not recorded which). This receptor was identified in a man aged 50-60 years who had recovered from COVID-19. This chain uses TRBV3-1 (or the pseudogene TRBV3-2) with TRBJ1-3; 11 nucleotides align to TRBD1. CDR3 loop: CASSRAGQGVRGTIYF. CDR3 DNA: TGTGCCAGCAGCCGGGCGGGACAGGGGGTTCGGGGCACCATATATTTT.